Listed below are T cell receptor beta chains from one sample, sequenced in a study of T cell repertoires in cytomegalovirus infection. Each CDR3 protein gets one entry after TCRdb re-called the reads with MiXCR. Of about 530,000 distinct CDR3 sequences in the sample, 26% are singletons; the top ten hold under 15%. Sequenced input: PBMCs. The receptors come from a human donor in good health (CMV status not recorded). Some clones in this sample may be carry-over from other donors' samples. The CDR3 runs from the conserved cysteine through the conserved F or W. A D gene is named only where the DNA matches it firmly. Only some rows state a clone size, as once, few, many or a class for expanded clones.

v_call	clone_size	j_call	d_call	cdr3_aa	cdr3_nt
TRBV6-2/TRBV6-3	many	TRBJ1-2	.	CASSRGQNGYTF	TGTGCCAGCAGTAGAGGACAGAATGGCTACACCTTC
TRBV24-1	.	TRBJ2-1	TRBD2	CATSDPGLAGVLDEQFF	TGTGCCACCAGTGATCCCGGACTAGCGGGAGTGTTGGATGAGCAGTTCTTC
TRBV23-1	.	TRBJ1-2	.	CALDSPNYGYTF	TGCGCTCTGGACAGCCCTAACTATGGCTACACCTTC
TRBV7-6	few	TRBJ1-4	.	CASSPTLRGTGEKLFF	TGTGCCAGCAGCCCCACCTTAAGGGGAACAGGAGAAAAACTGTTTTTT
TRBV18	.	TRBJ2-3	.	CASSPARAGLPGDTQYF	TGTGCCAGCTCACCTGCAAGAGCGGGCCTACCCGGAGATACGCAGTATTTT
TRBV7-9	few	TRBJ2-1	.	CASTQGNLIMIRNEQFF	TGTGCCAGCACCCAGGGGAATCTAATCATGATTCGGAATGAGCAGTTCTTC
TRBV6-2/TRBV6-3	many	TRBJ2-1	.	CASSLTYNEQFF	TGTGCCAGCAGCTTAACCTACAATGAGCAGTTCTTC
TRBV7-9	.	TRBJ2-2	TRBD1	CASSPRSRGRDTGELFF	TGTGCCAGCAGCCCGCGGTCCAGGGGGCGCGACACCGGGGAGCTGTTTTTT
TRBV5-1	.	TRBJ2-5	TRBD1	CASSTGQVVQETQYF	TGCGCCAGCAGCACCGGACAGGTCGTCCAAGAGACCCAGTACTTC
TRBV5-6	.	TRBJ2-7	.	CASSFLRGHEQYF	TGTGCCAGCAGCTTCCTGAGAGGCCACGAGCAGTACTTC
TRBV5-4	.	TRBJ2-2	TRBD2	CASSTSGRAIGNTGELFF	TGTGCCAGCAGCACTAGCGGGAGGGCCATAGGGAACACCGGGGAGCTGTTTTTT
TRBV12-3/TRBV12-4	few	TRBJ1-1	TRBD1	CASSRDRGRLGTEAFF	TGTGCCAGCAGCCGGGACAGGGGGCGCCTTGGCACTGAAGCTTTCTTT
TRBV11-3	.	TRBJ2-1	TRBD2	CASSLVLAGAYNEQFF	TGTGCCAGCAGCTTAGTACTAGCGGGAGCCTACAATGAGCAGTTCTTC
TRBV19	few	TRBJ2-1	TRBD2	CASSIAGLAGVPSTDEQFF	TGTGCCAGTAGTATAGCGGGGCTAGCGGGGGTCCCATCTACGGATGAGCAGTTCTTC
TRBV19	.	TRBJ1-5	.	CASSIATGPLHF	TGTGCCAGTAGTATAGCGACAGGCCCTCTGCATTTT
TRBV9	.	TRBJ1-1	.	CASSVAAGMDTEAFF	TGTGCCAGCAGCGTAGCGGCAGGGATGGACACTGAAGCTTTCTTT
TRBV6-5	few	TRBJ1-4	.	CASRPTGSEKLFF	TGTGCCAGCAGACCCACAGGGAGCGAAAAACTGTTTTTT
TRBV28	many	TRBJ1-5	.	CASSLFRGPGESAPQHF	TGTGCCAGCAGTTTATTCAGGGGCCCCGGGGAATCGGCGCCCCAGCATTTT
TRBV12-3/TRBV12-4	few	TRBJ2-3	TRBD2	CASSPYSGRVPFLTDTQYF	TGTGCCAGCAGTCCCTATAGCGGGAGGGTTCCTTTCCTCACAGATACGCAGTATTTT
TRBV7-9	.	TRBJ2-1	.	CASSLRVLGNEQFF	TGTGCCAGCAGCTTACGGGTTTTGGGCAATGAGCAGTTCTTC
TRBV7-6	.	TRBJ2-1	TRBD1	CASRRGQATYNEQFF	TGTGCCAGCAGAAGGGGACAGGCCACCTACAATGAGCAGTTCTTC
TRBV30	.	TRBJ2-1	TRBD2	CAWDVGGRYNEQFF	TGTGCCTGGGACGTTGGCGGGAGGTACAATGAGCAGTTCTTC
TRBV7-6	.	TRBJ2-2	.	CAVIGIANTGELFF	TGTGCCGTTATAGGGATCGCGAACACCGGGGAGCTGTTTTTT
TRBV12-5	few	TRBJ2-1	TRBD2	CASGLSGRDHNEQFF	TGTGCTAGTGGTTTAAGCGGGAGGGATCACAATGAGCAGTTCTTC
TRBV19	.	TRBJ2-7	TRBD2	CASTLRGLAGGSSSYEQYF	TGTGCCAGTACCCTTCGTGGACTAGCGGGAGGGTCCAGCTCCTACGAGCAGTACTTC
TRBV7-2	many	TRBJ2-1	.	CASSLRGLASANEQFF	TGTGCCAGCAGCTTAAGAGGGCTAGCGAGCGCCAATGAGCAGTTCTTC
TRBV11-2	many	TRBJ2-3	.	CASSPHSGGITDTQYF	TGTGCCAGCAGCCCTCATAGCGGTGGAATCACAGATACGCAGTATTTT
TRBV25-1	.	TRBJ2-1	.	CASSPNHNEQFF	TGTGCCAGCAGCCCCAATCACAATGAGCAGTTCTTC
TRBV7-2	many	TRBJ2-2	.	CASSLRVRGFRPTGELFF	TGTGCCAGCAGCTTAAGGGTTCGGGGATTCCGGCCCACCGGGGAGCTGTTTTTT
TRBV28	.	TRBJ2-1	TRBD2	CASSYRGTSGKYNEQFF	TGTGCCAGCAGTTATAGGGGGACTAGCGGGAAGTACAATGAGCAGTTCTTC
TRBV12-3/TRBV12-4	.	TRBJ2-2	.	CASSSTFTGELFF	TGTGCCAGCAGTTCCACCTTCACCGGGGAGCTGTTTTTT
TRBV6-5	.	TRBJ2-2	TRBD1	CASTRNPGQGAGELFF	TGTGCCAGCACCAGAAATCCGGGACAGGGGGCCGGGGAGCTGTTTTTT
TRBV20-1	.	TRBJ2-4	.	CSAREGTYTIQYF	TGCAGTGCTAGAGAGGGGACTTACACCATTCAGTACTTC
TRBV6-5	.	TRBJ2-7	TRBD2	CASSLRRPGTSITHEQYF	TGTGCCAGCAGTCTCCGGCGGCCCGGGACTAGTATTACCCACGAGCAGTACTTC
TRBV7-8	.	TRBJ1-1	.	CASSYPWSSTEAFF	TGTGCCAGCAGCTACCCGTGGAGTTCTACTGAAGCTTTCTTT
TRBV14	.	TRBJ2-1	TRBD2	CASAGTSGINEQFF	TGTGCCAGCGCCGGGACTAGCGGGATCAATGAGCAGTTCTTC
TRBV12-3/TRBV12-4	few	TRBJ2-5	.	CASSSTDRGGGETQYF	TGTGCCAGCAGCTCAACCGACCGAGGGGGGGGGGAGACCCAGTACTTC
TRBV25-1	.	TRBJ2-5	.	CASSEPRVVETQYF	TGTGCCAGTAGTGAACCCAGGGTGGTGGAGACCCAGTACTTC
TRBV5-6	.	TRBJ1-1	TRBD1	CASSLPGTGHTEAFF	TGTGCCAGCAGCTTGCCTGGGACAGGGCATACTGAAGCTTTCTTT
TRBV20-1	.	TRBJ2-1	TRBD2	CSAIPAGGSYNEQFF	TGCAGTGCTATCCCAGCGGGAGGGTCCTACAATGAGCAGTTCTTC
TRBV7-2	many	TRBJ1-5	.	CASSISAGDSNQPQHF	TGTGCCAGCAGCATCAGCGCAGGCGATAGCAATCAGCCCCAGCATTTT
TRBV7-6	many	TRBJ2-1	.	CASSRTAESYNEQFF	TGTGCCAGCAGCAGGACGGCAGAGTCCTACAATGAGCAGTTCTTC
TRBV6-2/TRBV6-3	once	TRBJ1-2	TRBD1	CASTATGGLGYTF	TGTGCCAGCACCGCGACAGGGGGGCTTGGCTACACCTTC
TRBV7-9	many	TRBJ2-5	.	CASKSRWGETQYF	TGTGCCAGCAAGTCGCGGTGGGGGGAGACCCAGTACTTC
TRBV5-6	.	TRBJ1-2	TRBD1	CASSLVPGQHYGYTF	TGTGCCAGCAGCTTGGTACCGGGACAGCACTATGGCTACACCTTC
TRBV10-3	.	TRBJ2-5	TRBD1	CAISAWDRDQETQYF	TGTGCCATCAGTGCCTGGGACAGGGACCAAGAGACCCAGTACTTC
TRBV6-5	once	TRBJ2-7	.	CASSYGLLDSYEQYF	TGTGCCAGCAGTTATGGCCTACTGGACTCCTACGAGCAGTACTTC
TRBV7-2	many	TRBJ2-2	TRBD1	CASSPGGAANTGELFF	TGTGCCAGCAGCCCAGGGGGCGCAGCGAACACCGGGGAGCTGTTTTTT
TRBV19	.	TRBJ2-1	.	CASSIAQGDNEQFF	TGTGCCAGTAGTATAGCACAGGGCGACAATGAGCAGTTCTTC
TRBV7-2	many	TRBJ1-2	.	CASSLGRDYGYTF	TGTGCCAGCAGCTTAGGCAGGGACTATGGCTACACCTTC
TRBV5-4	.	TRBJ2-6	.	CASGRSGANVLTF	TGTGCCAGCGGAAGGTCTGGGGCCAACGTCCTGACTTTC
TRBV5-4	few	TRBJ2-3	TRBD2	CASSSGLAGGPSTDTQYF	TGTGCCAGCAGCTCGGGACTAGCGGGAGGACCTAGCACAGATACGCAGTATTTT
TRBV10-3	.	TRBJ2-3	.	CAIREGSTDTQYF	TGTGCCATCAGAGAGGGGAGCACAGATACGCAGTATTTT
TRBV19	.	TRBJ2-6	.	CASFPGHVNSGANVLTF	TGTGCCAGTTTTCCGGGACACGTCAACTCTGGGGCCAACGTCCTGACTTTC